Presented here are 20 T cell receptor beta chains from one specimen sequenced in a study of T-cell reconstitution after alpha-beta-depleted transplantation in children. Unique molecular identifiers were incorporated when the TCRbeta library was constructed. TCRdb reanalysed the PCR reads using MiXCR and keeps one entry per CDR3 protein. Of approximately 500,000 distinct CDR3 sequences listed, roughly 10% were seen once; the top ten hold around 2%. The sequencing here drew on PBMCs, taken before TCRalphabeta/CD19-depleted stem cell transplant. All receptors derive from a child younger than 10 with inherited bone marrow failure, due to receive a stem cell transplant.

This clonotype was seen repeatedly, ten times or more. The rearrangement links TRBV5-1 to TRBJ1-6; 7 bases line up with TRBD1. This CDR3 region has 14 residues. Trimming at V came to 6 bases and at J to 7 bases, leaving 7 bases not matched to a gene. The V gene's germline CDR1 is SGHRS and CDR2 YFSETQ. The DNA for the CDR3 is TGCGCCAGCACCGATCGGACAGGCAATTCACCCCTCCACTTT. Its protein is CASTDRTGNSPLHF.

Many counts were recorded for this clonotype. This chain connects TRBV6-5 to TRBJ2-7; D may be TRBD2 (5 bases). This CDR3 is 15 amino acids long. Between the trimmed V and J ends, which lost 3 bases and 3 bases, there was a span of 15 bases. The germline gives CDR1 MNHEY, CDR2 SVGAGI. CDR3 amino acids: CASSYSLAGGYEQYF. CDR3 coding DNA: TGTGCCAGCAGTTATTCTCTAGCCGGCGGCTACGAGCAGTACTTC.

This clonotype was counted ten times or more. The genes are TRBV6-1 and TRBJ2-1; weak D call: TRBD2 (5 bases). Per the germline V gene, CDR1 is MNHNS and CDR2 is SASEGT. Trimming left V 5 bases short and J 0 bases short, with 11 bases between. The CDR3 is made up of 15 amino acids. Here the CDR3 reads CASSPFGVSYNEQFF. In nucleotides, the CDR3 is TGTGCCAGCAGTCCCTTCGGGGTCTCCTACAATGAGCAGTTCTTC.

Ten or more counts support this clonotype. This chain joins TRBV12-3 or TRBV12-4 and TRBJ2-6; tentatively, D is TRBD1 (5 bases). Trimming removed 3 bases at V and 7 bases at J, with 7 bases between. This CDR3 region has 13 residues. Here the CDR3 reads CASSFQGANVLTF. The DNA of the CDR3 is TGTGCCAGCAGTTTCCAGGGTGCCAACGTCCTGACTTTC.

Ten or more counts support this clonotype. The chain combines TRBV28 with TRBJ2-5; a weak D match, TRBD1 (6 bases). Looked up from germline, CDR1 is MDHEN and CDR2 is SYDVKM. Trimming took 3 bases from V and 2 from J, leaving 13 bases between them. The CDR3 consists of 15 residues. The CDR3 sequence is CASSLFYRDQETQYF. The CDR3 nucleotides are TGTGCCAGCAGTTTGTTTTACAGGGATCAAGAGACCCAGTACTTC.

Only a few counts were recorded for this clonotype. The CDR3 protein is CASSFQWEQETQYF. The DNA for the CDR3 is TGTGCCAGCAGCTTCCAGTGGGAACAAGAGACCCAGTACTTC. The chain has TRBV5-8 and TRBJ2-5; D unclear. V lost 2 bases, J lost 2 bases, and 10 bases lay in between. The CDR3 runs to 14 residues. Germline values: CDR1 SGHTS, CDR2 YDEGEE.

This clonotype was picked up many times. J is TRBJ2-7 and V is TRBV7-9; D may match TRBD1 or TRBD2 (5 bases each). The CDR3 has 14 residues. Germline V gene sequence: CDR1 SEHNR, CDR2 FQNEAQ (reference sequence). V was trimmed by 1 base and J by 7 bases, leaving 14 bases between them. This chain's CDR3 is CASSLVLGDGEQYF. The CDR3 nucleotides are TGTGCCAGCAGCTTAGTTCTGGGGGACGGGGAGCAGTACTTC.

In this sample, this clonotype turned up many times. The chain has TRBV28 and TRBJ2-7; possible D gene TRBD2, 5 bases. In germline, CDR1 is MDHEN, CDR2 SYDVKM. With 6 bases removed from V and 2 bases from J, the gap between germline ends came to 14 bases. CDR3 length equals 14 residues. The CDR3 region is CASSLRTEAYEQYF. The DNA for the CDR3 is TGTGCCAGCAGCCTAAGGACGGAGGCCTACGAGCAGTACTTC.

The table lists this clonotype with a few counts. The CDR3: CASSPIRGETQYF. The CDR3 DNA reads as TGTGCCAGCTCACCCATCAGGGGGGAGACCCAGTACTTC. V gene TRBV18 combines with J gene TRBJ2-5; 7 nucleotides match TRBD1. Germline CDR1 reads KGHSH; CDR2 reads LQKENI. This CDR3 contains 13 residues. V dropped 3 bases and J dropped 5; count of bases not matched to a gene: 3.

The chain is built from TRBV30 and TRBJ2-3; 9 bases fit TRBD2. This CDR3 has 15 residues. Germline V gene lookup returns CDR1 GTSNPN and CDR2 SVGIG (reference sequence). The ends lost 0 bases at V and 2 bases at J; junction bases unmatched: 3. CDR3 DNA sequence: TGTGCCTGGAGTGTTGGCGGGGGGGTCACAGATACGCAGTATTTT. Its translation: CAWSVGGGVTDTQYF.

This clonotype was counted ten times or more. This chain joins TRBV30 and TRBJ1-1; no clear D. Germline loops: CDR1 GTSNPN, CDR2 SVGIG (reference sequence). Trimming left V 4 bases short and J 10 bases short, with 13 bases between. CDR3 size: 11 residues. The CDR3 protein is CAWKVAPLAFF. The CDR3 DNA is TGTGCCTGGAAGGTGGCTCCACTAGCTTTCTTT.

This clonotype was detected a few times. In nucleotides, the CDR3 is TGTGCCAGCAGCTTGCCCCTACTGGGAGCGGGCACAGATACGCAGTATTTT. Protein product: CASSLPLLGAGTDTQYF. The chain couples TRBV11-1 to TRBJ2-3; maybe TRBD2 (5 bases). The V gene's germline CDR1 is SGHAT and CDR2 FQDESV (reference sequence). This CDR3 region has 17 residues. Trimming took 3 bases from V and 1 from J, leaving 17 bases between them.

As DNA, the CDR3 is TGTGCCAGTAGACTCCACGGTGAGCAGTTCTTC. It is translated as CASRLHGEQFF. The chain recombines TRBV6-2 or TRBV6-3 with TRBJ2-1; no clear D gene. V lost 9 bases to trimming and J lost 9 bases, with 12 bases between them. The germline V gene has CDR1 MNHEY and CDR2 SVGEGT. CDR3 length: 11 amino acids.

The rearrangement joins TRBV19 to TRBJ2-7, with 11 bases aligning to TRBD1. This CDR3 spans 16 amino acids. The J segment lost 0 bases and the V segment lost 3 bases, leaving 4 bases of the junction unmatched. Germline V lookup: CDR1 LNHDA, CDR2 SQIVND (reference sequence). CDR3 loop: CASSIRGQGASYEQYF. The CDR3 DNA sequence: TGTGCCAGTAGTATCCGCGGACAGGGGGCCTCCTACGAGCAGTACTTC.

This clonotype has only a few counts. The rearrangement joins TRBV20-1 to TRBJ2-5; 9 nucleotides line up with TRBD2. Germline V gives CDR1 DFQATT, CDR2 SNEGSKA (reference sequence). The junction had 8 bases not matched to a gene; V was cut back by 5 bases and J by 1 base. This CDR3 is 15 amino acids long. The CDR3 spells CSAPTATSGQETQYF. The CDR3 DNA reads as TGCAGTGCTCCCACCGCGACTAGCGGCCAAGAGACCCAGTACTTC.

Many counts were recorded for this clonotype. V is TRBV6-2 or TRBV6-3 and J is TRBJ1-1, with D unresolved. The CDR3 is made up of 14 amino acids. Per the germline V gene, CDR1 is MNHEY and CDR2 is SVGEGT. V was trimmed by 2 bases and J by 5 bases, leaving 12 bases between them. The CDR3, as DNA: TGTGCCAGCAGTTACGGGCCGCCGGGGACTGAAGCTTTCTTT. This codes for CASSYGPPGTEAFF.

In its sample, this clonotype was seen many times. The chain employs TRBV4-3 and TRBJ2-1, with D perhaps matching TRBD1 (5 bases). This CDR3 has 13 amino acids. The germline V gene encodes CDR1 LGHNA and CDR2 YSLEER. V gave up 5 bases and J gave up 7 bases, with 12 bases separating them. The CDR3 DNA sequence: TGCGCCAGCAGCTTCCGTCAGGGAAATGAGCAGTTCTTC. Translation: CASSFRQGNEQFF.

This clonotype was picked up a small number of times. The chain joins TRBV25-1 to TRBJ2-1; D gene uncertain. The length of the CDR3 is 16 residues. Germline assignment: CDR1 MGHDK and CDR2 SYGVNS. Trimming removed 4 bases at V and 0 bases at J, with 13 bases between. CDR3: CASSAGDGHSYNEQFF. The CDR3 DNA reads as TGTGCCAGCAGTGCGGGCGACGGTCACTCCTACAATGAGCAGTTCTTC.

This clonotype was counted only a few times. This chain uses TRBV6-1 with TRBJ2-2, with D possibly TRBD2 on 5 matching bases. The CDR3 has 13 amino acids. V lost 6 bases and J lost 6, with 11 bases in between. CDR1 and CDR2 from the germline V gene are MNHNS and SASEGT. The CDR3 loop reads CASSRSGAGELFF. In nucleotides, the CDR3 is TGTGCCAGCAGCCGGAGCGGTGCCGGGGAGCTGTTTTTT.

This clonotype was picked up many times. The genes are TRBV20-1 and TRBJ2-3; no definite D call. Trimming cost V 3 bases and J 4 bases, with 8 bases left between them. CDR1 is DFQATT and CDR2 is SNEGSKA in the germline V gene (reference sequence). The CDR3 contains 12 residues. The CDR3, as DNA: TGCAGTGCTAGCCGGAAGGCAGATACGCAGTATTTT. Amino acids: CSASRKADTQYF.